The 22 T cell receptor beta chains presented below share a single source sample, sequenced in a study of blood T cell repertoires in COVID-19. Clones were sequenced by immunoSEQ multiplex PCR, and TCRdb holds only the in-frame ones, with some missing. Of roughly 180,000 clones listed, around 82% were seen once; the top ten hold roughly a tenth. Sequenced material: peripheral blood. The receptors come from a woman older than 75 with active or convalescent COVID-19.

The rearrangement links TRBV15 to TRBJ1-5; D might be TRBD1 (6 bases). CDR1 is LNHNV and CDR2 is YYDKDF in the germline V gene (reference sequence). The CDR3 runs to 16 residues. The V gene lost 1 base and the J gene lost 7 bases, with 17 bases spanning the gap. The CDR3 sequence: CATSRGSGGAGQPQHF. In DNA, the CDR3 is TGTGCCACCAGCAGAGGATCGGGGGGCGCCGGGCAGCCCCAGCATTTT.

This rearrangement joins TRBV7-9 to TRBJ2-7, with 9 bases aligning to TRBD1. J gave up 7 bases and V 6 bases, and 7 bases lay outside the gene matches. CDR1 and CDR2 from the germline V gene are SEHNR and FQNEAQ (reference sequence). This CDR3 has 13 amino acids. The CDR3 DNA reads TGTGCCAGCAGGGACAGGGGAACAAGTGAGCAGTACTTC. This translates into CASRDRGTSEQYF.

This clone appeared a few times. This chain uses TRBV5-1 with TRBJ1-5; D remains ambiguous. The V and J ends lost 0 bases and 4 bases respectively, with 8 bases between them. Germline V lookup: CDR1 SGHRS, CDR2 YFSETQ. The CDR3 loop spans 14 amino acids. The CDR3 DNA sequence: TGCGCCAGCAGCTTGGCCCAGTCTAATCAGCCCCAGCATTTT. It is translated as CASSLAQSNQPQHF.

The V call is TRBV5-5, the J call TRBJ2-2; possible D gene TRBD2, 6 bases. The germline gives CDR1 SGHKS, CDR2 YYEKEE (reference sequence). Trimming cost V 2 bases and J 4 bases, with 15 bases left between them. The CDR3 covers 16 residues. This chain's CDR3 is CASSFVAETGTGELFF. In DNA form, the CDR3 reads TGTGCCAGCAGCTTCGTAGCGGAGACGGGCACCGGGGAGCTGTTTTTT.

The V gene is TRBV29-1, the J gene TRBJ2-3; a weak D match, TRBD2 (6 bases). The CDR3 consists of 12 residues. CDR1 is SQVTM, CDR2 ANQGSEA, per germline. Trimming removed 3 bases from V and 4 bases from J, with 8 bases in between. CDR3 nucleotides: TGCAGCGTTGAGCGGGACCCAGATACGCAGTATTTT. Its protein is CSVERDPDTQYF.

The gene calls are TRBV18 and TRBJ1-1; the D is unclear. Germline CDR1 and CDR2: KGHSH and LQKENI. The CDR3 has 12 amino acids. Trimming pared 5 bases from V and 5 bases from J, leaving 9 bases between. This CDR3 reads CASSTDGTEAFF. DNA for the CDR3: TGTGCCAGCTCAACCGACGGGACTGAAGCTTTCTTT.

The J gene is TRBJ1-1, the V gene TRBV18; TRBD1 matches 8 bases. Losses at the gene ends were 5 bases for V and 4 bases for J; bases not matched to a gene: 9. This CDR3 contains 15 residues. Germline CDR1 and CDR2: KGHSH and LQKENI. Here the CDR3 DNA reads TGTGCCAGCTCAACCACGACAGGGGAGGTCACTGAAGCTTTCTTT. This sequence encodes CASSTTTGEVTEAFF. The full variable domain, its missing parts supplied by reference TRBV18 and TRBJ1-1, is NAGVMQNPRHLVRRRGQEARLRCSPMKGHSHVYWYRQLPEEGLKFMVYLQKENIIDESGMPKERFSAEFPKEGPSILRIQQVVRGDSAAYFCASSTTTGEVTEAFFGQGTRLTVV.

The V call is TRBV28, the J call TRBJ1-2, with 8 nucleotides matching TRBD1. Germline CDR1 and CDR2: MDHEN and SYDVKM. The CDR3 runs to 12 residues. The V segment lost 6 bases and the J segment 6 bases; nucleotides outside the gene matches: 3. This CDR3 is CASRTGDHGYTF. The CDR3 DNA is TGTGCCAGCAGGACAGGGGATCATGGCTACACCTTC.

This clone was observed a single time. This chain links TRBV5-4 with TRBJ2-1; 7 bases align to TRBD2. This CDR3 has 16 amino acids. The trim removed 4 bases at V and 4 bases at J, leaving 11 bases unmatched. CDR1 and CDR2 from the germline V gene are SGHNT and YYREEE (reference sequence). CDR3 protein: CASSLVRGGSYNEQFF. CDR3 bases: TGTGCCAGCAGCCTCGTAAGGGGCGGGAGTTACAATGAGCAGTTCTTC.

The chain couples TRBV6-5 to TRBJ2-2; unclear D gene. Germline values: CDR1 MNHEY, CDR2 SVGAGI. With 3 bases removed from V and 8 bases from J, the gap between germline ends came to 10 bases. This CDR3 has 13 residues. The CDR3 reads CASSYLLQGELFF. CDR3 nucleotides: TGTGCCAGCAGTTATTTGTTGCAGGGGGAGCTGTTTTTT.

CDR3 protein: CASSFSEGRYGYTF. The CDR3 bases are TGTGCCAGCAGCTTTTCGGAGGGTCGGTATGGCTACACCTTC. The chain is built from TRBV11-2 and TRBJ1-2; D uncertain. V lost 3 bases to trimming and J lost 5 bases, with 13 bases between them. The CDR3 has 14 amino acids. Germline loops: CDR1 SGHAT, CDR2 FQNNGV.

The V gene is TRBV5-6, the J gene TRBJ1-6; 11 nucleotides line up with TRBD1. The CDR3 extends over 18 amino acids. Losses at the gene ends were 4 bases for V and 7 bases for J; bases not matched to a gene: 13. Germline V gene data show CDR1 as SGHDT and CDR2 as YYEEEE. CDR3 sequence reads: CASSPYLFRDRGNSPLHF. In DNA form, the CDR3 reads TGTGCCAGCAGCCCCTACTTGTTTAGGGACAGGGGGAATTCACCCCTCCACTTT.

The rearrangement joins TRBV5-1 to TRBJ2-2; D possibly corresponds to TRBD1 (6 bases). CDR1 is SGHRS and CDR2 is YFSETQ in the germline V gene. This CDR3 spans 15 amino acids. Trimming pared 1 base from V and 5 bases from J, leaving 12 bases between. The CDR3 is CASSLNSQGTGELFF. The DNA of the CDR3 is TGCGCCAGCAGCTTGAATAGCCAGGGGACCGGGGAGCTGTTTTTT.

This clone was recorded many times. This chain connects TRBV5-1 to TRBJ2-5, with TRBD2 as a possible D gene (5 bases). Germline CDR1 SGHRS, CDR2 YFSETQ. Trimming pared 1 base from V and 4 bases from J, leaving 5 bases between. This CDR3 has 12 amino acids. The CDR3 protein is CASSLRGETQYF. CDR3 DNA: TGCGCCAGCAGCTTGCGGGGAGAGACCCAGTACTTC.

This clone was found a few times. The V gene is TRBV4-1, the J gene TRBJ2-3, with 7 bases matching TRBD1. The CDR3 totals 14 residues. Germline V lookup: CDR1 MGHRA, CDR2 YSYEKL. J lost 5 bases, V lost 4 bases, and 6 bases had no gene match. CDR3 coding DNA: TGCGCCAGCAGCCTAACCGACAGGGAAGATACGCAGTATTTT. This translates into CASSLTDREDTQYF.

This clone appeared a single time. The chain is built from TRBV6-5 and TRBJ1-1; 7 nucleotides line up with TRBD1. CDR1 is MNHEY, CDR2 SVGAGI, per germline. The CDR3 is 15 amino acids. Unmatched junction bases numbered 6, after V lost 5 bases and J lost 0 bases. CDR3 coding DNA: TGTGCCAGCAGTCCTACGGGACAGATGAACACTGAAGCTTTCTTT. Amino acid sequence: CASSPTGQMNTEAFF.

This chain links TRBV9 with TRBJ2-3, with TRBD2 identical over 9 bases. CDR1 and CDR2 from the germline V gene are SGDLS and YYNGEE. J was trimmed by 0 bases and V by 4 bases; bases with no gene match: 6. This CDR3 spans 16 amino acids. This chain's CDR3 is CASSTRLAESTDTQYF. The CDR3 DNA sequence: TGTGCCAGCAGCACCCGACTAGCGGAAAGCACAGATACGCAGTATTTT.

The V gene is TRBV5-4, the J gene TRBJ2-7; TRBD2 aligns across 7 bases. The CDR3 loop spans 16 amino acids. Trimming removed 0 bases from V and 2 bases from J; junction bases left unmatched: 8. The V gene's germline CDR1 is SGHNT and CDR2 YYREEE (reference sequence). The chain's CDR3 is CASSLAGGGSTYEQYF. The CDR3 nucleotides are TGTGCCAGCAGCTTGGCCGGAGGCGGGAGTACCTACGAGCAGTACTTC.

V and J are TRBV10-3 and TRBJ1-4; D is unresolved. Trimming took 6 bases from V and 8 from J, leaving 13 bases between them. The length of the CDR3 is 13 residues. Germline loops: CDR1 ENHRY, CDR2 SYGVKD. CDR3 sequence reads: CAISGRSGEKLFF. Here the CDR3 DNA reads TGTGCCATCAGCGGACGGTCGGGGGAAAAACTGTTTTTT.

V usage is TRBV30 and J usage is TRBJ1-2; D gene ambiguous. Germline assignment: CDR1 GTSNPN and CDR2 SVGIG (reference sequence). V lost 0 bases and J lost 5, with 16 bases in between. This CDR3 region has 15 residues. The CDR3 protein is CAWSVRGRDLYGYTF. The DNA for the CDR3 is TGTGCCTGGAGTGTACGAGGGCGAGACCTTTATGGCTACACCTTC.

V usage is TRBV19 and J usage is TRBJ2-2, with D possibly TRBD2 on 6 matching bases. The CDR3 is 13 residues long. Trimming took 5 bases from V and 6 from J, leaving 10 bases between them. The germline CDR1 and CDR2 sequences are LNHDA and SQIVND (reference sequence). This CDR3 is CASSARDPGELFF. DNA of the CDR3: TGTGCCAGTAGTGCGCGGGACCCCGGGGAGCTGTTTTTT.

The chain links TRBV29-1 to TRBJ2-7; 9 nucleotides agree with TRBD1. Trimming at V came to 7 bases and at J to 5 bases, leaving 12 bases not matched to a gene. The CDR3 spans 14 residues. Germline V gene data show CDR1 as SQVTM and CDR2 as ANQGSEA. DNA for the CDR3: TGCAGCGGGGCTATACAGGGGGCCATGGACGAGCAGTACTTC. It is translated as CSGAIQGAMDEQYF.